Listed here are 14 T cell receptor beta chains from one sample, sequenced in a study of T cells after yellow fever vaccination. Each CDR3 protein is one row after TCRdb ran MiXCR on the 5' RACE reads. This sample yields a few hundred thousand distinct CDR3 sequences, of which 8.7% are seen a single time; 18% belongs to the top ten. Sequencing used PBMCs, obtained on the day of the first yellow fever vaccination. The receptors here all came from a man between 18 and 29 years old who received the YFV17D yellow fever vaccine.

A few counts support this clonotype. CDR3 residues: CASSLGVGDYGYTF. In nucleotides, the CDR3 is TGTGCCAGCAGTTTGGGGGTCGGGGACTATGGCTACACCTTC. The V gene is TRBV28, the J gene TRBJ1-2; maybe TRBD1 (5 bases). Trimming shortened V by 3 bases and J by 3 bases, and 11 bases separated the two germline ends. This CDR3 spans 14 amino acids. CDR1 and CDR2 from the germline V gene are MDHEN and SYDVKM.

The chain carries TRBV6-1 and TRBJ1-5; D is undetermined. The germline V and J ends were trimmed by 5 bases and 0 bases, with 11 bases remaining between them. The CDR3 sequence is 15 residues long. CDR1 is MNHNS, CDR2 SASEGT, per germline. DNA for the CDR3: TGTGCCAGCAGTCGGCCCGGGGTTAGCAATCAGCCCCAGCATTTT. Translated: CASSRPGVSNQPQHF.

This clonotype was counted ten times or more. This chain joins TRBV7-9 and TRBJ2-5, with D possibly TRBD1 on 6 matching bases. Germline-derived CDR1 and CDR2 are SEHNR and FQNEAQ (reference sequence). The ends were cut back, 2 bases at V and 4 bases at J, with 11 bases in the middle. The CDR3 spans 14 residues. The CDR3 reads CASSLLGRGETQYF. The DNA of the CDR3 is TGTGCCAGCAGCTTACTTGGCAGGGGAGAGACCCAGTACTTC.

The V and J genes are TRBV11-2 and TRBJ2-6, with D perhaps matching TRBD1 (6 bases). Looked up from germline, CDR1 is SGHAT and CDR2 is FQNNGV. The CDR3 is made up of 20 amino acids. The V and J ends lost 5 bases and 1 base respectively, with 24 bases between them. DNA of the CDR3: TGTGCCAGCAGCCCGCCCGGGACACCGAGGGGCTCTTCTGGGGCCAACGTCCTGACTTTC. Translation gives CASSPPGTPRGSSGANVLTF.

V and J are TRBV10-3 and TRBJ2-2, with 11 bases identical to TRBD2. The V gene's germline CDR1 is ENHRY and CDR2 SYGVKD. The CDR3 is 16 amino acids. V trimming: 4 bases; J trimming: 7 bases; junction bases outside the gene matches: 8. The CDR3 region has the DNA TGTGCCATCAGTGCCCTAGCGGGGGGAAATGTCGGGGAGCTGTTTTTT. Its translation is CAISALAGGNVGELFF.

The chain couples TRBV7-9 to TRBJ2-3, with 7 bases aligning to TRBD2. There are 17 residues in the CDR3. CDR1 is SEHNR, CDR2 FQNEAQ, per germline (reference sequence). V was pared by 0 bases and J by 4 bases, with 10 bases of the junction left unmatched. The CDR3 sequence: CASSLAVGTTTSDTQYF. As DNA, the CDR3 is TGTGCCAGCAGCTTAGCTGTGGGGACTACTACGTCAGATACGCAGTATTTT.

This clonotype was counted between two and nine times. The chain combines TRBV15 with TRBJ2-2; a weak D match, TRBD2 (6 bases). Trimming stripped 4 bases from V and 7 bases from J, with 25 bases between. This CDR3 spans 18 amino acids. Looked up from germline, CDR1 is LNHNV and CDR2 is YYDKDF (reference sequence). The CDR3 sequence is CATSTQGTAGSVGGELFF. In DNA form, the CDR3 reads TGTGCCACCAGCACCCAGGGTACAGCGGGTTCAGTAGGCGGGGAGCTGTTTTTT.

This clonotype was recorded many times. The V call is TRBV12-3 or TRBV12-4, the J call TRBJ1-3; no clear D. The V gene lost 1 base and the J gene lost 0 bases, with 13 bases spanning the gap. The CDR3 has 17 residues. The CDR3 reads CASSLGGHLFSGNTIYF. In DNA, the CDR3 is TGTGCCAGCAGTTTAGGGGGTCACCTGTTCTCTGGAAACACCATATATTTT.

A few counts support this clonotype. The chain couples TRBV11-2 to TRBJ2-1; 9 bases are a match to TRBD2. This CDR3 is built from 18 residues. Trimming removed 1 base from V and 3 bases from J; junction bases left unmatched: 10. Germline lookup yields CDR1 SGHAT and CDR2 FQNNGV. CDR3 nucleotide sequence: TGTGCCAGCAGCTTAGTAGCCGCCGGGACTAGCAGCTACAATGAGCAGTTCTTC. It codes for CASSLVAAGTSSYNEQFF.

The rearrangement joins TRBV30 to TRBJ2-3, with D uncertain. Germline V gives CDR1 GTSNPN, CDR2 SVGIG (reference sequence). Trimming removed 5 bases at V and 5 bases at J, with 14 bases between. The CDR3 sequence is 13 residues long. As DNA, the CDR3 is TGTGCCTGGCACCCCCACGGGTTAGATACGCAGTATTTT. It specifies CAWHPHGLDTQYF.

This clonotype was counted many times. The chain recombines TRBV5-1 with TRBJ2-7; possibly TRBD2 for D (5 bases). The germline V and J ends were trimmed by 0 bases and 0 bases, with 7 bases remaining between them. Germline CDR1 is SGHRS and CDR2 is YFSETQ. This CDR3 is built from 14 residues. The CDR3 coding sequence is TGCGCCAGCAGCTTGGCCGGGATCTCCTACGAGCAGTACTTC. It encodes CASSLAGISYEQYF.

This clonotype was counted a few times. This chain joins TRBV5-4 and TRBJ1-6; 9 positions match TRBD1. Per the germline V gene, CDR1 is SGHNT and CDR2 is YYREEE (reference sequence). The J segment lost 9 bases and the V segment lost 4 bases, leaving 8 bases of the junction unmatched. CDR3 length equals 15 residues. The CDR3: CASSGRTGEGSPLHF. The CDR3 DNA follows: TGTGCCAGCAGCGGTCGGACAGGGGAAGGTTCACCCCTCCACTTT.

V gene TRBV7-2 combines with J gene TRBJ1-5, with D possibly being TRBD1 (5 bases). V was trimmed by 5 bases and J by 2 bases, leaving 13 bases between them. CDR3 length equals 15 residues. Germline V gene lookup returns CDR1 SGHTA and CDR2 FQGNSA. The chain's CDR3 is CASSQIGGGNQPQHF. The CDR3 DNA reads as TGTGCCAGCAGCCAAATCGGGGGAGGCAATCAGCCCCAGCATTTT. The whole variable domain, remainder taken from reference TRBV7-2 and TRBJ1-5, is GAGVSQSPSNKVTEKGKDVELRCDPISGHTALYWYRQSLGQGLEFLIYFQGNSAPDKSGLPSDRFSAERTGGSVSTLTIQRTQQEDSAVYLCASSQIGGGNQPQHFGDGTRLSIL.

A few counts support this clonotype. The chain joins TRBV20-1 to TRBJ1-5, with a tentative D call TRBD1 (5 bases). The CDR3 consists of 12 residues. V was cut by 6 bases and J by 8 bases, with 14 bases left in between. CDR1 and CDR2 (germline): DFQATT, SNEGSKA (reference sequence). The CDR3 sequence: CSARDLKEPQHF. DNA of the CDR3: TGCAGTGCGAGGGACCTTAAGGAGCCCCAGCATTTT.